This T cell receptor (beta chain) is from a study of T-cell memory formation after mild COVID-19. Each CDR3 protein gets one entry after TCRdb re-called the 5' RACE reads with MiXCR. Of about 340,000 distinct CDR3 sequences in the sample, 10% to 15% were seen once. General observations from the study: Prior to infection, memory already included some responding clones, suggesting cross-reactive memory joined. Shrinking CD4+ clones were chiefly CM and EM; CD8+ ones were chiefly EMRA.

This clonotype showed up just a few times. Its antigen is unidentified. At one of its ends the junction is not consistent with the germline gene, which may arise from a read error. The CDR3 runs 14 residues. The gene calls are TRBV12-3 or TRBV12-4 and TRBJ1-6; D gene uncertain. Sequenced: PBMCs or a T cell subset sorted from them (not recorded which). The sequence came from a man between 18 and 35 years old who had mild COVID-19 (a few samples of this study predate the infection). Cell type and time point are not known. The CDR3 here is CASSLGRSNSPLHF. As DNA, the CDR3 is TGTGCCAGCAGCTTAGGTCGTTCTAATTCACCCCTCCACTTT.